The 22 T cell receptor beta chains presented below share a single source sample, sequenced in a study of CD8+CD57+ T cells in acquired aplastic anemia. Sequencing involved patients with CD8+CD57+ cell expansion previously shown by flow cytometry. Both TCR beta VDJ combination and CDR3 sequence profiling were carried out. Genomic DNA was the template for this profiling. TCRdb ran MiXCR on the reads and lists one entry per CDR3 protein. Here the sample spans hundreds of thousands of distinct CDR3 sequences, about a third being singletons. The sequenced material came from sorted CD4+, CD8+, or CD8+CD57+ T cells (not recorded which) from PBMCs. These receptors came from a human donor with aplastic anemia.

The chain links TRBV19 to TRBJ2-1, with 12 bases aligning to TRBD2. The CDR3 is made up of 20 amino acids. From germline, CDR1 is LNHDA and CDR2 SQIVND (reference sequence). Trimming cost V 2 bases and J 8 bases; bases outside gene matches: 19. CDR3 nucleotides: TGTGCCAGTAGTATAAGTTGGCGACTAGCGGGAGAAAACCCTTTCCATGAGCAGTTCTTC. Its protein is CASSISWRLAGENPFHEQFF.

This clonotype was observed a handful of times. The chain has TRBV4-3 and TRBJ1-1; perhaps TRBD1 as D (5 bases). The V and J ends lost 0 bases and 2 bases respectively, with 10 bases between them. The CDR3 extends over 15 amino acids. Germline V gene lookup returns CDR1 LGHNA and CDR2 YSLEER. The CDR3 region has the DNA TGCGCCAGCAGCCAAGACGGCGGACACAACACTGAAGCTTTCTTT. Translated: CASSQDGGHNTEAFF.

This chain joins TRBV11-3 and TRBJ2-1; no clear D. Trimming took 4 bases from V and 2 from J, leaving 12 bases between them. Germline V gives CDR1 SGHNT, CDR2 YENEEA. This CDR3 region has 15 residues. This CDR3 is CASSSTPATYNEQFF. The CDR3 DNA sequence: TGTGCCAGCAGCTCGACGCCCGCCACCTACAATGAGCAGTTCTTC.

CDR3 nucleotides: TGTGCCAGTAGTATAGAGGGGGGCTCTAACGCTGAAGCTTTCTTT. Its translation is CASSIEGGSNAEAFF. V and J are TRBV19 and TRBJ1-1, with D maybe TRBD1 (6 bases). V dropped 0 bases and J dropped 6 bases, with 14 bases sitting between them. Per germline, CDR1 LNHDA and CDR2 SQIVND (reference sequence). The length of the CDR3 is 15 residues.

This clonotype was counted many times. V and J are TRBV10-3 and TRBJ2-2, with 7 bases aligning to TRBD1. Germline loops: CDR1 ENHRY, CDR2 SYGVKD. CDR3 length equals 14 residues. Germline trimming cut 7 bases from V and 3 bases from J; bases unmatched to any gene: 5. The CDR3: CAITWDSDTGELFF. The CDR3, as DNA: TGTGCCATCACTTGGGACAGTGACACCGGGGAGCTGTTTTTT.

CDR3 sequence reads: CASSPGMLNSPLHF. In DNA, the CDR3 is TGTGCCAGCAGCCCAGGGATGCTTAATTCACCCCTCCACTTT. The chain combines TRBV5-5 with TRBJ1-6; possibly TRBD1 for D (5 bases). The V gene lost 4 bases and the J gene lost 6 bases, with 11 bases spanning the gap. CDR3 size: 14 residues. Per germline, CDR1 SGHKS and CDR2 YYEKEE (reference sequence).

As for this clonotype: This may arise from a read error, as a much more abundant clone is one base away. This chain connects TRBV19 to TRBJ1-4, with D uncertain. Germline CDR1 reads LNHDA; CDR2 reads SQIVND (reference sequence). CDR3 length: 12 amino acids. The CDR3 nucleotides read TGTGCCAGTAGTATCCTCGGTGCGGAACTGCTTTTT. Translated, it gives CASSILGAELLF.

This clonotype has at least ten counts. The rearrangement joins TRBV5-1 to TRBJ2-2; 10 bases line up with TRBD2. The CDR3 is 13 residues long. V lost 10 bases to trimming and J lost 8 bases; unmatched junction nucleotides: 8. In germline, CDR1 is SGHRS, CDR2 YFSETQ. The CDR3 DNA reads TGCGCCGTGCGAGCGGGAGGGCCAGGGGAGCTGTTTTTT. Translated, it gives CAVRAGGPGELFF.

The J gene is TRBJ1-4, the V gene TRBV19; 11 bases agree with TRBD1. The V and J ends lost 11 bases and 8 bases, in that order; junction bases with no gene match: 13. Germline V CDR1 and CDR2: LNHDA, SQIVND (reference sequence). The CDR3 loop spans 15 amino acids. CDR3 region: CAWTHMDRGREKLFF. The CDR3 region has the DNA TGTGCCTGGACTCACATGGACAGGGGGCGAGAAAAACTGTTTTTT.

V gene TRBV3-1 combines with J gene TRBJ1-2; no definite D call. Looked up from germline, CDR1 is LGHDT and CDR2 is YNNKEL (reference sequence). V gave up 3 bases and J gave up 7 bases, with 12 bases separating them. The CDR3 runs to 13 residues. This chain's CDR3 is CASSHQVRSGYTF. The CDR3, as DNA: TGTGCCAGCAGCCATCAAGTAAGGTCTGGCTACACCTTC.

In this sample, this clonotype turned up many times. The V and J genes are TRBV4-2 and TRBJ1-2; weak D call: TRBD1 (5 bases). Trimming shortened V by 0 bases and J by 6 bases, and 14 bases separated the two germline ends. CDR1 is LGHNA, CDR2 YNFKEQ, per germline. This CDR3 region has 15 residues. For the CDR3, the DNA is TGTGCCAGCAGCCAAGATCCCCCGGGGGGGAATGGCTACACCTTC. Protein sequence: CASSQDPPGGNGYTF.

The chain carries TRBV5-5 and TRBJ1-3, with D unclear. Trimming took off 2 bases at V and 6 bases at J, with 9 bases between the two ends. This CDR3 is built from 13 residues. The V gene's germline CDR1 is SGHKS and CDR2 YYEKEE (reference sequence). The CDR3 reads CASSFQTSNTIYF. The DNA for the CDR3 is TGTGCCAGCAGCTTTCAGACGTCAAACACCATATATTTT. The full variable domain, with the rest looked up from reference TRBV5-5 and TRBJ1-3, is DAGVTQSPTHLIKTRGQQVTLRCSPISGHKSVSWYQQVLGQGPQFIFQYYEKEERGRGNFPDRFSARQFPNYSSELNVNALLLGDSALYLCASSFQTSNTIYFGEGSWLTVV.

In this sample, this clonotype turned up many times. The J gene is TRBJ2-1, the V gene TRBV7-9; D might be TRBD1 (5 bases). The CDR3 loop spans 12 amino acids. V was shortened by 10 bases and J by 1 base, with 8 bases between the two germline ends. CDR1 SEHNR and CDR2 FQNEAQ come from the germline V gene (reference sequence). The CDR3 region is CANAGSYNEQFF. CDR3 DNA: TGTGCCAACGCAGGGTCCTACAATGAGCAGTTCTTC.

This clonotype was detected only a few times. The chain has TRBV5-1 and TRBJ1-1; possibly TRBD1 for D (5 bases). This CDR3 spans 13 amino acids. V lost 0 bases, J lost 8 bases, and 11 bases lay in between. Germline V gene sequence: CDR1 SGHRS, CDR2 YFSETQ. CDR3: CASSLVAGAEAFF. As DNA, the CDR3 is TGCGCCAGCAGCTTGGTAGCCGGGGCCGAAGCTTTCTTT.

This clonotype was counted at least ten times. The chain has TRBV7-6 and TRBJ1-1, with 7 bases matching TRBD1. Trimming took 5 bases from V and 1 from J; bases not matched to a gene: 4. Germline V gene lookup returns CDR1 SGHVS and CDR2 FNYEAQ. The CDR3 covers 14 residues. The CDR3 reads CASSQDRQNTEAFF. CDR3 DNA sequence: TGTGCCAGCAGCCAGGACAGGCAGAACACTGAAGCTTTCTTT. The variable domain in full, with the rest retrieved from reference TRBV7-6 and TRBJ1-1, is GAGVSQSPRYKVTKRGQDVALRCDPISGHVSLYWYRQALGQGPEFLTYFNYEAQQDKSGLPNDRFSAERPEGSISTLTIQRTEQRDSAMYRCASSQDRQNTEAFFGQGTRLTVV.

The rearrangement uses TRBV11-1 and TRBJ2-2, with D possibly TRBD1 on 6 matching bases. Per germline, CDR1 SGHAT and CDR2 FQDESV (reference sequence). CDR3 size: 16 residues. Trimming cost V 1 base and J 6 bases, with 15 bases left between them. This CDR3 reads CASSLEGHSPAGELFF. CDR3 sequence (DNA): TGTGCCAGCAGCTTAGAGGGACACAGCCCGGCCGGGGAGCTGTTTTTT. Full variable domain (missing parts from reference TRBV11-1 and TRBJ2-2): EAEVAQSPRYKITEKSQAVAFWCDPISGHATLYWYRQILGQGPELLVQFQDESVVDDSQLPKDRFSAERLKGVDSTLKIQPAELGDSAMYLCASSLEGHSPAGELFFGEGSRLTVL.

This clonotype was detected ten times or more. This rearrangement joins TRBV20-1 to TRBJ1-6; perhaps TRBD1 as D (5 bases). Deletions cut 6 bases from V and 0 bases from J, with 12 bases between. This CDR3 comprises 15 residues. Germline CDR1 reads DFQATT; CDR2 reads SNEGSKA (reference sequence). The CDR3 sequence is CSARDESSYNSPLHF. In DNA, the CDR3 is TGCAGTGCAAGGGACGAGAGCTCCTATAATTCACCCCTCCACTTT.

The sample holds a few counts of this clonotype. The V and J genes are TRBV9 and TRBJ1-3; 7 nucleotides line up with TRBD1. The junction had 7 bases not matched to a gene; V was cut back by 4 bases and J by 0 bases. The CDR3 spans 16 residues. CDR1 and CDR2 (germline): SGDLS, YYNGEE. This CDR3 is CASSPGQLLSGNTIYF. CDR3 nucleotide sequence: TGTGCCAGCAGCCCGGGACAGCTCCTCTCTGGAAACACCATATATTTT. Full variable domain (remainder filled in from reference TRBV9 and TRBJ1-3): DSGVTQTPKHLITATGQRVTLRCSPRSGDLSVYWYQQSLDQGLQFLIQYYNGEERAKGNILERFSAQQFPDLHSELNLSSLELGDSALYFCASSPGQLLSGNTIYFGEGSWLTVV.

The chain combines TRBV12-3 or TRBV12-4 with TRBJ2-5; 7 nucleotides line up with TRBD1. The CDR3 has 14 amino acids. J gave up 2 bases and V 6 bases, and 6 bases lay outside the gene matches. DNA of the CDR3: TGTGCCAGCAGCCGGGGACAGCTACAAGAGACCCAGTACTTC. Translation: CASSRGQLQETQYF.

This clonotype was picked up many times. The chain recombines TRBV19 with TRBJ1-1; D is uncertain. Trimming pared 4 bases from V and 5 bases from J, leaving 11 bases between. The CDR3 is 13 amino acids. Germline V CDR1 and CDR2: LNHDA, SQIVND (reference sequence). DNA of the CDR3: TGTGCCAGTAGTACACAGAGTCGGACTGAAGCTTTCTTT. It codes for CASSTQSRTEAFF.

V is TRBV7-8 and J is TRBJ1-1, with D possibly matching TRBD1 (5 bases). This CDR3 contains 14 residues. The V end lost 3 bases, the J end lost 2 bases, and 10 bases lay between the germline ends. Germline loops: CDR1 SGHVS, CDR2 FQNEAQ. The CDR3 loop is CASSLGPRNTEAFF. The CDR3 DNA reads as TGTGCCAGCAGCTTGGGACCTAGAAACACTGAAGCTTTCTTT.

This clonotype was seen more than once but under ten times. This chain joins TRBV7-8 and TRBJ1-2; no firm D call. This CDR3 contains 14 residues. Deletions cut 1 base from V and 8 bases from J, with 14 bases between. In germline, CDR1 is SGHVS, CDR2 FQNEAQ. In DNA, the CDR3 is TGTGCCAGCAGCTTAGTGGAGGGAGCGAAAGGCTACACCTTC. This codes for CASSLVEGAKGYTF.